Described below is a single TCR beta chain sequence and its context. Antigen unknown. Using immunoSEQ multiplex PCR, the repertoire was profiled, and TCRdb retains in-frame clones only, with some absent. The sample contains under 150,000 clones, around 94% of which appear only once. The data originate from a study of human thymus T cells. Findings and caveats of the study: V and J genes seemed to be used with bias in thymic and blood repertoires. Thymic TCR repertoires of unrelated people reportedly overlapped highly.

Resections obtained during corrective heart surgery supplied the thymus tissue. Healthy Finnish infants undergoing corrective surgery for congenital heart defects were used as donors. CDR3 size: 13 residues. Germline values: CDR1 WNHNN, CDR2 SYGVQD (reference sequence). Trimming left V 0 bases short and J 2 bases short, with 3 bases between. V gene TRBV10-1 combines with J gene TRBJ2-3; D is unresolved. This receptor was obtained from a boy under three years old with a congenital heart defect but otherwise immunologically healthy. The sequenced sample consisted of thymus tissue. The CDR3 is CASSESLTDTQYF. CDR3 DNA sequence: TGCGCCAGCAGTGAGTCCCTCACAGATACGCAGTATTTT.